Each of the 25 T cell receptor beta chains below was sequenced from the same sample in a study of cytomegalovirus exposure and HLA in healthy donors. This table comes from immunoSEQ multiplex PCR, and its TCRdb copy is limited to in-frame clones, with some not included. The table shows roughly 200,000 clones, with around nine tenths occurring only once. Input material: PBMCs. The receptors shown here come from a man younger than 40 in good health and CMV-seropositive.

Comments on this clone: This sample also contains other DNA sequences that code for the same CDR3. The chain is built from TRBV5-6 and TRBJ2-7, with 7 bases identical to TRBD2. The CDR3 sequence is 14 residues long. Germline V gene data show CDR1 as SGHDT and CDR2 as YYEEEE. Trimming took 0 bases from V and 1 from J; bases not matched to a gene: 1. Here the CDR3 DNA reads TGTGCCAGCAGCTTGGGAGCGGGATCCTACGAGCAGTACTTC. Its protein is CASSLGAGSYEQYF.

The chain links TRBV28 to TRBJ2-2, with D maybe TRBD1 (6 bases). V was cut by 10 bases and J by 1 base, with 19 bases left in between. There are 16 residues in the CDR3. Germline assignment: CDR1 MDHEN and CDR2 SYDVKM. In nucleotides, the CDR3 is TGTGCCACCGACGACAGGCTGAACAAGAACACCGGGGAGCTGTTTTTT. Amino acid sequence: CATDDRLNKNTGELFF.

The CDR3 here is CASSRTGGGGTDTQYF. The CDR3 DNA is TGTGCCAGCAGTCGCACGGGGGGGGGCGGGACAGATACGCAGTATTTT. This chain uses TRBV27 with TRBJ2-3, with TRBD2 identical over 8 bases. The junction had 10 bases not matched to a gene; V was cut back by 5 bases and J by 3 bases. This CDR3 is built from 16 residues. Per the germline V gene, CDR1 is MNHEY and CDR2 is SMNVEV (reference sequence).

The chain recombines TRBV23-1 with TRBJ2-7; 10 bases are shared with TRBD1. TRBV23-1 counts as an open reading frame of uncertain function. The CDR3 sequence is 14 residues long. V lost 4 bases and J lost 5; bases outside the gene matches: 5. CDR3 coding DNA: TGCGCCAGCAGTCGGGACAGGGGTAACGACGAGCAGTACTTC. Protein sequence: CASSRDRGNDEQYF.

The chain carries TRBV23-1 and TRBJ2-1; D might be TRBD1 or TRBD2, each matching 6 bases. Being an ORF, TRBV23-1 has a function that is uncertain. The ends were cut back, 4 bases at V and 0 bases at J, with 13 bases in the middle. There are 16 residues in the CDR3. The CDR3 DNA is TGCGCCAGCAGTCGATCACGGGGGCTCTCCTACAATGAGCAGTTCTTC. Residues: CASSRSRGLSYNEQFF.

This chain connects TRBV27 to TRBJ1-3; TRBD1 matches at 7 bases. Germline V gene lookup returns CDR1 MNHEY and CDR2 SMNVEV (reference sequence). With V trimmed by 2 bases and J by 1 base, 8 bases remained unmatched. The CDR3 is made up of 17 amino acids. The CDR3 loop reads CASSLIGGQNSGNTIYF. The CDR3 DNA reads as TGTGCCAGCAGTTTAATCGGGGGACAGAATTCTGGAAACACCATATATTTT.

CDR3 sequence: CASSTSGGSYNEQFF. The CDR3 DNA is TGTGCCAGCAGCACGAGCGGGGGGTCCTACAATGAGCAGTTCTTC. This rearrangement joins TRBV5-4 to TRBJ2-1; 9 bases are a match to TRBD2. The CDR3 is 15 amino acids. V lost 4 bases and J lost 1; bases outside the gene matches: 3. Germline loops: CDR1 SGHNT, CDR2 YYREEE (reference sequence).

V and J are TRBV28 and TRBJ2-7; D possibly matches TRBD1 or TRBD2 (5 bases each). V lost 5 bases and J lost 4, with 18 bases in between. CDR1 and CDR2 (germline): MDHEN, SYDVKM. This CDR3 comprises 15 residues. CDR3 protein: CASSVEGKALYEQYF. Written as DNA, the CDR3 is TGTGCCAGCAGTGTCGAGGGGAAGGCCCTATACGAGCAGTACTTC.

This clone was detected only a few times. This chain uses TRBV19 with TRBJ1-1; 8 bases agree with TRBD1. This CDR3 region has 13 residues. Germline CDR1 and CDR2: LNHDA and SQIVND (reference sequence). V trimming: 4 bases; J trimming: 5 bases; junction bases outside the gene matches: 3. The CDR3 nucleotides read TGTGCCAGTAGTACAGGGGGCGGGACTGAAGCTTTCTTT. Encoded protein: CASSTGGGTEAFF.

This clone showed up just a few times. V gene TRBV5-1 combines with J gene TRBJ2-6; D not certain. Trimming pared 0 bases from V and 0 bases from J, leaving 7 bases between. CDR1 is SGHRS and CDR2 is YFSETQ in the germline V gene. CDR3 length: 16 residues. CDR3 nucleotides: TGCGCCAGCAGCTTGGCCAGGAGCTCTGGGGCCAACGTCCTGACTTTC. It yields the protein CASSLARSSGANVLTF.

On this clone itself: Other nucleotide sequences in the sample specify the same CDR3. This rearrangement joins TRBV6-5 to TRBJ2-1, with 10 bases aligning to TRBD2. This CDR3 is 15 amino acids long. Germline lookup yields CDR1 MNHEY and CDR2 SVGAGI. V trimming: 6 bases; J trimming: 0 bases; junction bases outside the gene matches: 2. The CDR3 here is CASSPSGSSYNEQFF. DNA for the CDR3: TGTGCCAGCAGCCCTAGCGGGAGCTCCTACAATGAGCAGTTCTTC.

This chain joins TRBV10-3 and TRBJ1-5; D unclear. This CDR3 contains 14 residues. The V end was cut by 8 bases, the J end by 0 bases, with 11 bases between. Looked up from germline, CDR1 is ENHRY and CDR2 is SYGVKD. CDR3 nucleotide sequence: TGTGCCATCGGAAACCCTAATAGCAATCAGCCCCAGCATTTT. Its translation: CAIGNPNSNQPQHF.

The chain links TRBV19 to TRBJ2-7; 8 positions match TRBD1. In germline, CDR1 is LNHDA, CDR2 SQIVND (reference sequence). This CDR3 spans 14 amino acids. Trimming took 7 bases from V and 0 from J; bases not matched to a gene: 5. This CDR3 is CASKGDRSSYEQYF. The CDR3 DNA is TGTGCCAGTAAGGGGGACAGGAGCTCCTACGAGCAGTACTTC.

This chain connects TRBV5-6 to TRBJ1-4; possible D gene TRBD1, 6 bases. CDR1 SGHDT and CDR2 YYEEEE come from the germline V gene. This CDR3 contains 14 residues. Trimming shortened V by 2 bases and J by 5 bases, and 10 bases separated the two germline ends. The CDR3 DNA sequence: TGTGCCAGCAGCTTCAGGGGTGGGAATGAAAAACTGTTTTTT. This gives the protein CASSFRGGNEKLFF.

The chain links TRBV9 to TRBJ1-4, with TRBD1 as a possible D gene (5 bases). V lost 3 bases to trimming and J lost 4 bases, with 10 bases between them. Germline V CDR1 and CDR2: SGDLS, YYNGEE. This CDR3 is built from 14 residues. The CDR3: CASSEGPFNEKLFF. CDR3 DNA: TGTGCCAGCAGCGAGGGGCCCTTTAATGAAAAACTGTTTTTT.

The CDR3 DNA follows: TGTGCCAGCTCCCAACGGAGGGGGCAATCCTACGAGCAGTACTTC. As protein: CASSQRRGQSYEQYF. The chain has TRBV6-6 and TRBJ2-7, with D possibly being TRBD1 (7 bases). Germline CDR1 is MNHNY and CDR2 is SVGAGI (reference sequence). The CDR3 length is 15 residues. V gave up 8 bases and J gave up 1 base, with 18 bases separating them.

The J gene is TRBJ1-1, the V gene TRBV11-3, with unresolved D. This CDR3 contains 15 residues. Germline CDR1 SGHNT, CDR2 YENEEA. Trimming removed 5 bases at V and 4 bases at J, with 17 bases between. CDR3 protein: CASSTYGLGSTEAFF. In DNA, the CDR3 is TGTGCCAGCAGCACCTACGGACTCGGCAGCACTGAAGCTTTCTTT.

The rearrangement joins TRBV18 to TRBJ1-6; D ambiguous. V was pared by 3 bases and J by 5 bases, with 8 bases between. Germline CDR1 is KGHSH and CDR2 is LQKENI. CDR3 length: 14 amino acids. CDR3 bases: TGTGCCAGCTCACCTAGCCTTAATAATTCACCCCTCCACTTT. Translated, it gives CASSPSLNNSPLHF.

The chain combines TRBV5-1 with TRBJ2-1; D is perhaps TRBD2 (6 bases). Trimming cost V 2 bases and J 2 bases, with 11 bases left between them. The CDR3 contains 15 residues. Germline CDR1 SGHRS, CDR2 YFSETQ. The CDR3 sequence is CASSFEAGAYNEQFF. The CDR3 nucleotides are TGCGCCAGCAGCTTCGAAGCGGGTGCCTACAATGAGCAGTTCTTC.

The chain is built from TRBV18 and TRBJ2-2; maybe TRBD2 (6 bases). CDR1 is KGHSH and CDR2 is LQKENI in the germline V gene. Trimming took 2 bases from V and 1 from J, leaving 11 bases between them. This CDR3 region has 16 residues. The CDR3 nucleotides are TGTGCCAGCTCACCAGGAGGGCCGGGGAACACCGGGGAGCTGTTTTTT. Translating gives CASSPGGPGNTGELFF.

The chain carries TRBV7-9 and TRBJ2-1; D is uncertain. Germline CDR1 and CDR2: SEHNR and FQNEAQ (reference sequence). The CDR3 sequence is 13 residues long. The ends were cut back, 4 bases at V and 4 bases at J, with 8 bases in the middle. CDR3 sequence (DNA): TGTGCCAGCAGCTCGGCCAAATACAATGAGCAGTTCTTC. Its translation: CASSSAKYNEQFF.

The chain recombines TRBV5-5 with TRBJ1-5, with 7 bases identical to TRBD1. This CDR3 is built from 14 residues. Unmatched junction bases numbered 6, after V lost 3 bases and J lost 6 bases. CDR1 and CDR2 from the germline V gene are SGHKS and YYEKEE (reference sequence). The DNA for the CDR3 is TGTGCCAGCAGCTCCACAGGGGACGGTCAGCCCCAGCATTTT. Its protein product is CASSSTGDGQPQHF.

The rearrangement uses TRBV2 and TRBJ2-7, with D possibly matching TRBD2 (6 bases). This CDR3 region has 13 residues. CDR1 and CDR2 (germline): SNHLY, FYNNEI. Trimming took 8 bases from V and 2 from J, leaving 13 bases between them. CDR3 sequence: CASGGLRTYEQYF. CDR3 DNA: TGTGCCAGCGGGGGGTTGCGTACCTACGAGCAGTACTTC.

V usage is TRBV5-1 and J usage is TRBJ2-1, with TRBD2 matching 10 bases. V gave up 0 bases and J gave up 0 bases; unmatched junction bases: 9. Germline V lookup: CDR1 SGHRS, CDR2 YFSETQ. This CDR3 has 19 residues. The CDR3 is CASSLAASGSLSSYNEQFF. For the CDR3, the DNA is TGCGCCAGCAGCTTGGCGGCTAGCGGGAGTCTCTCCTCCTACAATGAGCAGTTCTTC.

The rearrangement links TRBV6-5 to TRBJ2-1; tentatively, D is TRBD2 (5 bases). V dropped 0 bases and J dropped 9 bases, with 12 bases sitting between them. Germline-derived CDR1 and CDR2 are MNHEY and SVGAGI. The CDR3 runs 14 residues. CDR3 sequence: CASSYSLARSEQFF. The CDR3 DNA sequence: TGTGCCAGCAGTTACTCGCTAGCTCGGTCTGAGCAGTTCTTC.